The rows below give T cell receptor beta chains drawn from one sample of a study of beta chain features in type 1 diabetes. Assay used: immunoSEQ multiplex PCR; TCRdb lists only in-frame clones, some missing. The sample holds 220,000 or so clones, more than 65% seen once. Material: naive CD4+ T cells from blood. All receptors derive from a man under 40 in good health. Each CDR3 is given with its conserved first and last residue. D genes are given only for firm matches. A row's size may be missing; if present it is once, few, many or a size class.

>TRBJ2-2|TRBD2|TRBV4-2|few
CASSSPGLGTGELFF
TGTGCCAGCAGCAGTCCGGGACTAGGGACCGGGGAGCTGTTTTTT
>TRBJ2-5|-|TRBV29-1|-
CSVEDLRGPQETQYF
TGCAGCGTTGAAGATCTTCGAGGCCCCCAAGAGACCCAGTACTTC
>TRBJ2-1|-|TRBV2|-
CASSPYGANEQFF
TGTGCCAGCAGTCCTTATGGGGCGAATGAGCAGTTCTTC
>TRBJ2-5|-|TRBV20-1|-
CSANRVETQYF
TGCAGTGCTAACAGAGTTGAGACCCAGTACTTC
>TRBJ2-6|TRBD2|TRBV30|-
CAWSGWRGISGANVLTF
TGTGCCTGGAGTGGTTGGCGGGGGATCTCTGGGGCCAACGTCCTGACTTTC
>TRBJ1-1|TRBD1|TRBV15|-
CATRPSPFRQGMNTEAFF
TGTGCCACCCGCCCTTCACCCTTTAGACAGGGGATGAACACTGAAGCTTTCTTT
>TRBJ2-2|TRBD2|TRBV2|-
CASSSTSGNTGELFF
TGTGCCAGCAGCTCGACTAGCGGGAACACCGGGGAGCTGTTTTTT
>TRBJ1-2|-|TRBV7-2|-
CASSLEYYGYTF
TGTGCCAGCAGCTTAGAGTACTATGGCTACACCTTC
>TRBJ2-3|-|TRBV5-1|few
CASGRDSTDTQYF
TGCGCCTCCGGTAGGGACTCCACAGATACGCAGTATTTT
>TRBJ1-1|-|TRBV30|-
CAGAVNTEAFF
TGTGCTGGGGCAGTGAACACTGAAGCTTTCTTT
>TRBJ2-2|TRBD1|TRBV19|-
CAIGTGYSGELFF
TGTGCCATTGGGACAGGGTATTCCGGGGAGCTGTTTTTT
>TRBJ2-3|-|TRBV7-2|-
CASSPVGRTDTQYF
TGTGCCAGCAGCCCAGTGGGACGAACAGATACGCAGTATTTT
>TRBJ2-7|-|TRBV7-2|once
CASSLEQGFSYEQYF
TGTGCCAGCAGCTTAGAACAGGGATTCTCCTACGAGCAGTACTTC
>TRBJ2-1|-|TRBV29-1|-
CSVAREEQFF
TGCAGCGTTGCGAGGGAGGAGCAGTTCTTC
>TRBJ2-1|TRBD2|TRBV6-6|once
CASSGRREQFF
TGTGCCAGCAGCGGGAGGAGGGAGCAGTTCTTC
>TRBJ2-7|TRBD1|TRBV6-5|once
CASSRQGTYEQYF
TGTGCCAGCAGCCGACAGGGCACCTACGAGCAGTACTTC